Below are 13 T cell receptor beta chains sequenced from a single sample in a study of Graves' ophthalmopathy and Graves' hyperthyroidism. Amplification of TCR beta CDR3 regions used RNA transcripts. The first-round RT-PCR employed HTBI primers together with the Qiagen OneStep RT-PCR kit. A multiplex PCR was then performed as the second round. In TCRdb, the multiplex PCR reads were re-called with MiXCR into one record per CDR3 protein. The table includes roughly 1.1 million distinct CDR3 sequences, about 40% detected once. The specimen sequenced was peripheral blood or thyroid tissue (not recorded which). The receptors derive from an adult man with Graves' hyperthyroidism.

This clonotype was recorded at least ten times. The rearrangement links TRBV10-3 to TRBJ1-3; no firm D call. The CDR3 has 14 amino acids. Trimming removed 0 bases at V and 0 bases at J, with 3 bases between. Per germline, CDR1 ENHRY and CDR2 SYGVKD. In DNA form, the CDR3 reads TGTGCCATCAGTGAGTCGGGCTCTGGAAACACCATATATTTT. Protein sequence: CAISESGSGNTIYF.

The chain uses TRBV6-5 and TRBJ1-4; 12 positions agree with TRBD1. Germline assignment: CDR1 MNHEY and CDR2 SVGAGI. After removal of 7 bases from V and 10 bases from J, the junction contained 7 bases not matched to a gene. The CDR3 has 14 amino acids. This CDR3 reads CASTPGTGGGKLFF. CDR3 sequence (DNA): TGTGCCAGCACCCCCGGGACAGGGGGCGGAAAACTGTTTTTT.

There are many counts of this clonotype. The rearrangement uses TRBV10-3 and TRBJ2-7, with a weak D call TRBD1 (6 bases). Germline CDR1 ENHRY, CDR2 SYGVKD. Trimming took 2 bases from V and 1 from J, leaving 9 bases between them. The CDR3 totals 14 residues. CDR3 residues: CAISENRESYEQYF. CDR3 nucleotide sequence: TGTGCCATCAGTGAGAACAGGGAATCCTACGAGCAGTACTTC.

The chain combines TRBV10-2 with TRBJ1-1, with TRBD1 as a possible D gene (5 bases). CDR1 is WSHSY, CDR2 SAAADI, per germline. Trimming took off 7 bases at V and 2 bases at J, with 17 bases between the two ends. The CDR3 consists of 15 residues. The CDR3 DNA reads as TGCGCCAGCACCTCGCGGGGGACGCGTAACACTGAAGCTTTCTTT. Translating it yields CASTSRGTRNTEAFF.

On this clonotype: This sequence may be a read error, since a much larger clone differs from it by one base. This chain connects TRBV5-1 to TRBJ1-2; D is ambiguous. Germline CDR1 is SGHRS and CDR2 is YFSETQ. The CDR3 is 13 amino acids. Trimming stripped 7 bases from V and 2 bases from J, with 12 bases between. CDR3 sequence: CASASTENYGYTF. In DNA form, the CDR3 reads TGCGCCAGCGCAAGTACAGAAAACTATGGCTACACCTTC.

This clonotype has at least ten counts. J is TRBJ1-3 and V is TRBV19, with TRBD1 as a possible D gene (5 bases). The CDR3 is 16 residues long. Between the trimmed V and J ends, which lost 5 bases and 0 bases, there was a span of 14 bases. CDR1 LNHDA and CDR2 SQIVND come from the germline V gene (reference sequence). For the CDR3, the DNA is TGTGCCAGTAGTGGCCCTCGACAGCGCTCTGGAAACACCATATATTTT. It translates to CASSGPRQRSGNTIYF.

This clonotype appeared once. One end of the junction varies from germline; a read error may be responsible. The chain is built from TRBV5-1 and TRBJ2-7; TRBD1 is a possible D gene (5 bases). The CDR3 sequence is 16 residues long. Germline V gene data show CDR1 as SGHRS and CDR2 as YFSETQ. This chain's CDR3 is CASSQPPDDSSYEQYF. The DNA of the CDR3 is TGTGCCAGCAGCCAGCCGCCTGACGACAGCTCCTACGAGCAGTACTTC.

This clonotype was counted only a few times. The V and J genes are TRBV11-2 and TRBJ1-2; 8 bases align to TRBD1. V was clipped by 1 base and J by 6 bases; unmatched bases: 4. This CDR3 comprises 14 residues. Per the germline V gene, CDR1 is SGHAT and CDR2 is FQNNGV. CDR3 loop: CASSLAGGANGYTF. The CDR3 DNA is TGTGCCAGCAGCTTAGCAGGGGGCGCGAATGGCTACACCTTC.

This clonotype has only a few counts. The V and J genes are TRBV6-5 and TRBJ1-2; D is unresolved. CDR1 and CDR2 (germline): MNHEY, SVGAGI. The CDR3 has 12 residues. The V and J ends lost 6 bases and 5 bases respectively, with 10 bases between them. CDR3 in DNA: TGTGCCAGCAGACTCGTATCGTATGGCTACACCTTC. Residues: CASRLVSYGYTF.

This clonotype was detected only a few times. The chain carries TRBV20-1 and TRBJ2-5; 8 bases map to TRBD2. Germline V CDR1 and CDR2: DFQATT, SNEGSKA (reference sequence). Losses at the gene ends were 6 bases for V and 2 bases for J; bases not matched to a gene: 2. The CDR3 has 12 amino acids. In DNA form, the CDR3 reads TGCAGTGCCGGGAGGGCTCAAGAGACCCAGTACTTC. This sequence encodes CSAGRAQETQYF.

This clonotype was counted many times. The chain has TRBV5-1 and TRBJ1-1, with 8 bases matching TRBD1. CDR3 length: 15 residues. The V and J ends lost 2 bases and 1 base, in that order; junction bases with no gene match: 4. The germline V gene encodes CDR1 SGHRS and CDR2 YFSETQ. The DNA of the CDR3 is TGCGCCAGCAGCTTCCGACAGGGGAAGAACACTGAAGCTTTCTTT. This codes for CASSFRQGKNTEAFF.

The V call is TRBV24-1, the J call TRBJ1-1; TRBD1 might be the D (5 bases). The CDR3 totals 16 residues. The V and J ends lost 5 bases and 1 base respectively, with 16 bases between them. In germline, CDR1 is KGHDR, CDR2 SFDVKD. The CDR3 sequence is CATSGGFLGGNTEAFF. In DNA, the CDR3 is TGTGCCACCAGTGGGGGTTTTCTGGGGGGGAACACTGAAGCTTTCTTT.

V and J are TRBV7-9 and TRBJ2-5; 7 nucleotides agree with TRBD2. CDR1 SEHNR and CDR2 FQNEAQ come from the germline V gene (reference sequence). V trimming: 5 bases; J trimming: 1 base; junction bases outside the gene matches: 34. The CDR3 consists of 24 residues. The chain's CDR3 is CASSPVVSPNLGGLWRECQETQYF. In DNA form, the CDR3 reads TGTGCCAGCAGCCCTGTCGTTAGTCCCAACCTAGGCGGTCTCTGGCGGGAGTGCCAAGAGACCCAGTACTTC.